This T cell receptor beta chain was captured by sequencing in a study of T-cell memory formation after mild COVID-19. Study findings and constraints: The main location of contracting CD4+ clones was CM and EM, and that of contracting CD8+ clones was EMRA.

This clonotype was seen more than once but under ten times. Its matching antigen is unknown. Germline CDR1 and CDR2: LGHNA and YNFKEQ. CDR3 length equals 12 residues. The V and J ends lost 3 bases and 10 bases respectively, with 11 bases between them. One entry per CDR3 protein, called by TCRdb with MiXCR from the 5' RACE reads. Seen here are roughly 110,000 distinct CDR3 sequences, about 18% observed once, and the top ten hold around 28%. This clonotype originated in an adult woman who had mild COVID-19 (a few samples of this study predate the infection). Cell type and time point are not known. J is TRBJ2-3 and V is TRBV4-2; no clear D. Material for sequencing was PBMCs or a T cell subset sorted from them (not recorded which). The CDR3 sequence is CASSHGVVAQYF. The CDR3, as DNA: TGTGCCAGCAGCCACGGCGTAGTTGCGCAGTATTTT.